The entry that follows covers one T cell receptor beta chain sequence. The data were taken from a study of T cells in tumors after PD-1 blockade. The method was immunoSEQ multiplex PCR; TCRdb's version includes in-frame clones alone and lacks a portion of them. The table records roughly 50,000 clones, roughly 80% of them present only once. This TCR came from a human donor with basal cell carcinoma. The sample here was PBMCs, taken before anti-PD-1 treatment.

This CDR3 is CSVELGGNEQFF. The CDR3, as DNA: TGCAGCGTTGAACTTGGCGGCAATGAGCAGTTCTTC. The V and J genes are TRBV29-1 and TRBJ2-1; D not certain. V lost 2 bases and J lost 6, with 8 bases in between. The CDR3 consists of 12 residues. Germline assignment: CDR1 SQVTM and CDR2 ANQGSEA.